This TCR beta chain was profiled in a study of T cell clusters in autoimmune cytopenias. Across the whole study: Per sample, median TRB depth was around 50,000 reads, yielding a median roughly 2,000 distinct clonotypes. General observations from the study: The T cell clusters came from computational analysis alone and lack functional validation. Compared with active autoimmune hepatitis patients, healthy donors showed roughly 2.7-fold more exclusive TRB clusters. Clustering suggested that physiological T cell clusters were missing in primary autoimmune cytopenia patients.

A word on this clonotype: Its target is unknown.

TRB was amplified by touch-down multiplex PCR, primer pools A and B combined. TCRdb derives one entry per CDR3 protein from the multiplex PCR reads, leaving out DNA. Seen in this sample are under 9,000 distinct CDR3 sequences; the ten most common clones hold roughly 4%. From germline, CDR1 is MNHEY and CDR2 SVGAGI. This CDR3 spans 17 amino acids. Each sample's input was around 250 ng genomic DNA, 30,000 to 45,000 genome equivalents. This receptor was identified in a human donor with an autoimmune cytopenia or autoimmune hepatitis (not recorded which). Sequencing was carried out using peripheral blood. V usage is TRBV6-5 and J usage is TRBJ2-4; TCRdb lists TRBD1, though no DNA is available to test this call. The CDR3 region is CASRNLGGGLAKNIQYF.